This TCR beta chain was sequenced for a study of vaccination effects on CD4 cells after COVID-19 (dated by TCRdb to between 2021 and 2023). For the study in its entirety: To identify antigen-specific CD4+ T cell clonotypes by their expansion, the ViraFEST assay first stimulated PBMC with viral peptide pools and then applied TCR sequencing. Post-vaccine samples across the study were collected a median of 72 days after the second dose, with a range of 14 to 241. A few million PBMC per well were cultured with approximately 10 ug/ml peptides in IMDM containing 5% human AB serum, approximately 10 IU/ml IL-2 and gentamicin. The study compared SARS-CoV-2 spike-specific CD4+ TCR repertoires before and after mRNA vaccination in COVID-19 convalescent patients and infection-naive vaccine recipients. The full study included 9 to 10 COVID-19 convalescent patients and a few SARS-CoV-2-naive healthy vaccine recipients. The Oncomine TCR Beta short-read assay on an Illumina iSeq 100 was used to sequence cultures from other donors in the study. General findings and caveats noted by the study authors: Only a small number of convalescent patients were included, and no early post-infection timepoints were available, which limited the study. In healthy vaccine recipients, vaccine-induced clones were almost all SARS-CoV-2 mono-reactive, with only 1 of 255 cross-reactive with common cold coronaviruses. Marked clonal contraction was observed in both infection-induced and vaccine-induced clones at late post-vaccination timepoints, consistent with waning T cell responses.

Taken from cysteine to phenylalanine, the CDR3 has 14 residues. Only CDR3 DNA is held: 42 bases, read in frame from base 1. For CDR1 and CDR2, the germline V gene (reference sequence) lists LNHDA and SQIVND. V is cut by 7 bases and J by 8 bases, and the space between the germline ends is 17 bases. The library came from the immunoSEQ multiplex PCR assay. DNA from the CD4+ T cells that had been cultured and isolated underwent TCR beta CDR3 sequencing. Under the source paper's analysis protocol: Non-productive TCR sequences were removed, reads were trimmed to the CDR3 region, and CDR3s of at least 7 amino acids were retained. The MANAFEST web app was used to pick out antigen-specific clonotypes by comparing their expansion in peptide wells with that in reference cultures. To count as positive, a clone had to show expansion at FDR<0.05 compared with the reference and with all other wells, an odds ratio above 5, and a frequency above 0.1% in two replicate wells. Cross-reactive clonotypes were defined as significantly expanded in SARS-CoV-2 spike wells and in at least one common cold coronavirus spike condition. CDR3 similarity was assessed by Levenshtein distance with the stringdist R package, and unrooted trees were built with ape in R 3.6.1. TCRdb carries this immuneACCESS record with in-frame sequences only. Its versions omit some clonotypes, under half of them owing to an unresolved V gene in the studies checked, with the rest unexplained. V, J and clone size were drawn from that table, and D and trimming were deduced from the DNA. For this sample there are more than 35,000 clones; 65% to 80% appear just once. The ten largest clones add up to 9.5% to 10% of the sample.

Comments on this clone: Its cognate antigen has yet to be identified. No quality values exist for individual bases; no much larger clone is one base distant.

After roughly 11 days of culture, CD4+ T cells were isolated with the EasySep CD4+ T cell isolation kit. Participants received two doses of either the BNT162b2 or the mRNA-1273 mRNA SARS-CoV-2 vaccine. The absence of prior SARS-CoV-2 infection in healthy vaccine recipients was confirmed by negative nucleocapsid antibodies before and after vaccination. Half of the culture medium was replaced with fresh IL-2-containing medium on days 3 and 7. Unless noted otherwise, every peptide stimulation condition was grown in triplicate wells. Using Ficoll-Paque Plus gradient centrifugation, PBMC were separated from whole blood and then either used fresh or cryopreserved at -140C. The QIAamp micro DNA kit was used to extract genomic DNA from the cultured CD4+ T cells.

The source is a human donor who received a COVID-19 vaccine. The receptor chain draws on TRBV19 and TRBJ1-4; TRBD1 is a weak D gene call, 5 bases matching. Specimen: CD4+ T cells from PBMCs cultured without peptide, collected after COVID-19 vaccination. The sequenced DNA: TGTGCCAGTACTCGCGGGGGGGTAGGAGAAAAACTGTTTTTT. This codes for CASTRGGVGEKLFF.